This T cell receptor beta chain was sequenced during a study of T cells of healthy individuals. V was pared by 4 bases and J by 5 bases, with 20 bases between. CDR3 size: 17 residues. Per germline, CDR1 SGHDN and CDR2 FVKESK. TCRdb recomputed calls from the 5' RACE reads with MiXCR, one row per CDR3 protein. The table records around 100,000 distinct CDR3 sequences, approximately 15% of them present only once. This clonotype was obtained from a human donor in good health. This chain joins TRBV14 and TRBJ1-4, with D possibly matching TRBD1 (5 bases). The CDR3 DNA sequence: TGTGCCAGCAGCCCAGGACGAGAACAGGCCGGGAATGAAAAACTGTTTTTT. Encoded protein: CASSPGREQAGNEKLFF. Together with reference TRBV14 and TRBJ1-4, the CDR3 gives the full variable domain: EAGVTQFPSHSVIEKGQTVTLRCDPISGHDNLYWYRRVMGKEIKFLLHFVKESKQDESGMPNNRFLAERTGGTYSTLKVQPAELEDSGVYFCASSPGREQAGNEKLFFGSGTQLSVL.